Listed below are T cell receptor beta chains from one sample, sequenced in a study of radiotherapy plus CTLA-4 blockade in lung cancer. Assay: immunoSEQ multiplex PCR; the TCRdb copy retains only in-frame clones and omits some. The sample lists some 45,000 clones, approximately 76% occurring once. The starting material was peripheral blood, obtained from a patient treated with radiotherapy plus ipilimumab. These receptors all stem from a human donor with non-small cell lung cancer who had stable disease on radiotherapy plus ipilimumab. Both conserved end residues are part of each CDR3. Fields, in order: J gene, D gene, clone size, V gene, CDR3 protein, CDR3 DNA. D genes are given only for firm matches. The size of a clone is reported for some rows only, either as once, few or many, or as a class for expanded clones.

>TRBJ2-2|TRBD2|once|TRBV27
CASSFAPRGAGELFF
TGTGCCAGCAGTTTCGCCCCCCGGGGGGCCGGGGAGCTGTTTTTT
>TRBJ1-2|NA|NA|TRBV5-1
CASSPAPGAGNYGYTF
TGCGCCAGCAGCCCGGCGCCAGGGGCGGGTAACTATGGCTACACCTTC
>TRBJ2-7|TRBD1|NA|TRBV19
CASSIGGQGAYEQYF
TGTGCCAGTAGTATAGGGGGACAGGGAGCGTACGAGCAGTACTTC
>TRBJ1-2|NA|NA|TRBV5-5
CASSPMNSNYGYTF
TGTGCCAGCAGCCCGATGAACAGTAATTATGGCTACACCTTC
>TRBJ2-5|NA|few|TRBV6-9
CASSESLNDQYF
TGTGCCAGCAGTGAATCCCTAAACGACCAGTACTTC
>TRBJ1-1|NA|NA|TRBV6-1
CASRFAGVPEAFF
TGTGCCAGCAGATTCGCAGGGGTCCCTGAAGCTTTCTTT
>TRBJ2-6|NA|NA|TRBV9
CASSPRGGANVLTF
TGTGCCAGCAGCCCCCGGGGGGGGGCCAACGTCCTGACTTTC
>TRBJ2-5|NA|NA|TRBV28
CASSLSGGVRETQYF
TGTGCCAGCAGTTTATCGGGGGGCGTGCGAGAGACCCAGTACTTC
>TRBJ1-5|TRBD1|NA|TRBV6-5
CASSYTGTGGHQPQHF
TGTGCCAGCAGTTACACCGGGACAGGGGGCCATCAGCCCCAGCATTTT
>TRBJ1-6|NA|NA|TRBV7-9
CASSLVGGSSSPLHF
TGTGCCAGCAGCTTAGTAGGGGGATCTTCTTCACCCCTCCACTTT
>TRBJ2-5|NA|NA|TRBV18
CASSRQNSQETQYF
TGTGCCAGCTCACGACAAAACTCCCAAGAGACCCAGTACTTC
>TRBJ1-4|NA|medium-sized|TRBV5-8
CASSPLFTGSNEKLFF
TGTGCCAGCAGCCCGCTTTTTACAGGCTCTAATGAAAAACTGTTTTTT
>TRBJ2-3|NA|NA|TRBV10-1
CASSEAVSTDTQYF
TGCGCCAGCAGTGAGGCAGTTAGTACAGATACGCAGTATTTT
>TRBJ2-3|NA|NA|TRBV7-2
CASSLQGGRTDTQYF
TGTGCCAGCAGCCTACAGGGGGGGCGCACAGATACGCAGTATTTT
>TRBJ1-2|NA|NA|TRBV21-1
CASSKEMDRPPYGYTF
TGTGCCAGCAGCAAAGAAATGGACCGTCCCCCCTATGGCTACACCTTC
>TRBJ2-7|NA|NA|TRBV11-2
CASSSHEQYF
TGTGCCAGCAGCTCCCACGAGCAGTACTTC
>TRBJ2-3|NA|NA|TRBV7-3
CASSLTRTLSTQYF
TGTGCCAGCAGCTTAACTAGGACTTTATCCACGCAGTATTTT
>TRBJ1-5|TRBD1|few|TRBV10-3
CATETGEINQPQHF
TGTGCCACCGAGACAGGGGAGATCAATCAGCCCCAGCATTTT
>TRBJ1-6|NA|NA|TRBV2
CASSENTQKNSPLHF
TGTGCCAGCAGTGAAAATACTCAGAAAAATTCACCCCTCCACTTT
>TRBJ2-5|NA|once|TRBV5-4
CASSWKETQYF
TGTGCCAGCAGCTGGAAAGAGACCCAGTACTTC
>TRBJ2-7|TRBD1|once|TRBV10-1
CASSKNTGQGTYEQYF
TGCGCCAGCAGCAAAAATACGGGACAGGGGACCTACGAGCAGTACTTC
>TRBJ2-6|TRBD2|few|TRBV19
CASSEGGTGANVLTF
TGTGCCAGTAGTGAGGGAGGGACTGGGGCCAACGTCCTGACTTTC
>TRBJ1-4|NA|NA|TRBV5-6
CASTTGGPGEKLFF
TGTGCCAGCACCACGGGGGGGCCAGGGGAAAAACTGTTTTTT
>TRBJ2-3|NA|NA|TRBV18
CASSATDTQYF
TGTGCCAGCTCAGCCACAGATACGCAGTATTTT
>TRBJ1-2|NA|few|TRBV7-9
CASSFADSLRYGYTF
TGTGCCAGCAGCTTCGCCGACAGCCTTCGGTATGGCTACACCTTC
>TRBJ1-6|TRBD1|NA|TRBV14
CASSQVMTGGPYNSPLHF
TGTGCCAGCAGCCAAGTTATGACAGGGGGCCCCTATAATTCACCCCTCCACTTT
>TRBJ1-6|TRBD1|NA|TRBV11-2
CASSQKTGSSSPLHF
TGTGCCAGCAGCCAAAAGACAGGGAGTAGTTCACCCCTCCACTTT
>TRBJ2-2|NA|NA|TRBV5-6
CASSLGPGRGGELFF
TGTGCCAGCAGCTTGGGTCCCGGAAGGGGCGGGGAGCTGTTTTTT
>TRBJ2-5|TRBD2|NA|TRBV19
CASSALAGVETQYF
TGTGCCAGTAGTGCCCTAGCGGGGGTGGAGACCCAGTACTTC
>TRBJ2-1|TRBD2|NA|TRBV9
CASSVKGGGHYNEQFF
TGTGCCAGCAGCGTAAAGGGCGGGGGGCATTACAATGAGCAGTTCTTC
>TRBJ1-2|TRBD1|NA|TRBV7-2
CASSLGQGFSYGYTF
TGTGCCAGCAGCCTGGGACAGGGGTTTAGCTATGGCTACACCTTC
>TRBJ1-2|NA|NA|TRBV7-9
CASSLEANYGYTF
TGTGCCAGCAGCTTAGAAGCTAACTATGGCTACACCTTC
>TRBJ1-5|NA|few|TRBV19
CASTKARGSNQPQHF
TGTGCCAGTACCAAAGCCAGGGGTAGCAATCAGCCCCAGCATTTT
>TRBJ2-2|TRBD2|NA|TRBV15
CATSSYGGVTGELFF
TGTGCCACCAGTTCCTACGGGGGGGTAACCGGGGAGCTGTTTTTT
>TRBJ1-4|NA|NA|TRBV27
CASSGKSPNEKLFF
TGTGCCAGCAGTGGCAAATCCCCGAATGAAAAACTGTTTTTT
>TRBJ2-7|NA|NA|TRBV7-8
CASQPDFVSYEQYF
TGTGCCAGCCAACCGGACTTCGTCTCCTACGAGCAGTACTTC
>TRBJ2-1|TRBD2|once|TRBV7-9
CASSLVGLASNEQFF
TGTGCCAGCAGCTTAGTGGGACTAGCTTCCAATGAGCAGTTCTTC
>TRBJ1-1|NA|NA|TRBV29-1
CSIIQGGGTEAFF
TGCAGCATCATACAGGGCGGGGGCACTGAAGCTTTCTTT
>TRBJ1-2|TRBD1|once|TRBV7-2
CASSSRQGVRGYTF
TGTGCCAGCAGCTCCAGACAGGGAGTGCGAGGCTACACCTTC
>TRBJ2-5|NA|NA|TRBV4-3
CASSQDLDRQETQYF
TGCGCCAGCAGCCAAGACTTGGACAGACAAGAGACCCAGTACTTC
>TRBJ2-7|NA|few|TRBV18
CASSPANLDYEQYF
TGTGCCAGCTCACCAGCAAACCTGGACTACGAGCAGTACTTC
>TRBJ1-2|NA|NA|TRBV29-1
CSVGRERVGGYTF
TGCAGCGTTGGCAGGGAAAGGGTAGGTGGCTACACCTTC
>TRBJ2-1|NA|NA|TRBV25-1
CASSVGPALYNEQFF
TGTGCCAGCAGTGTCGGACCCGCTCTCTACAATGAGCAGTTCTTC
>TRBJ1-5|NA|NA|TRBV10-3
CAISEAPGGGDQPQHF
TGTGCCATCAGTGAGGCCCCGGGCGGGGGTGATCAGCCCCAGCATTTT
>TRBJ2-2|NA|few|TRBV27
CASSSTGTGELFF
TGTGCCAGCAGTTCTACAGGGACCGGGGAGCTGTTTTTT
>TRBJ2-1|TRBD1|NA|TRBV10-3
CAISEFWDRRVDEQFF
TGTGCCATCAGTGAATTTTGGGACAGAAGGGTCGATGAGCAGTTCTTC
>TRBJ2-5|NA|NA|TRBV7-2
CASSLESGTHGETQYF
TGTGCCAGCAGCTTAGAATCCGGGACTCATGGGGAGACCCAGTACTTC
>TRBJ1-5|NA|NA|TRBV20-1
CSAHHQAAQHF
TGCAGTGCCCACCATCAGGCGGCCCAGCATTTT
>TRBJ1-1|TRBD1|NA|TRBV18
CASSPPLTGEYTEAFF
TGTGCCAGCTCACCACCTCTGACAGGGGAGTACACTGAAGCTTTCTTT
>TRBJ1-5|TRBD1|few|TRBV5-5
CASSLERQGSQPQHF
TGTGCCAGCAGCTTGGAGCGACAGGGATCTCAGCCCCAGCATTTT
>TRBJ2-7|TRBD1|NA|TRBV5-8
CASSRDRAREQYF
TGTGCCAGCAGCCGCGACAGGGCGCGAGAGCAGTACTTC
>TRBJ1-5|NA|NA|TRBV11-3
CASSPQQGSNQPQHF
TGTGCCAGCAGCCCCCAACAGGGTTCCAATCAGCCCCAGCATTTT
>TRBJ2-3|TRBD2|NA|TRBV19
CATHQGRGGANTQYF
TGTGCCACCCACCAAGGGCGGGGGGGCGCGAATACGCAGTATTTT
>TRBJ1-6|NA|NA|TRBV5-1
CASSFTGLFSSPLHF
TGCGCCAGCAGCTTTACAGGTTTATTTAGCTCACCCCTCCACTTT
>TRBJ1-1|NA|NA|TRBV19
CASSIEGLHTEAFF
TGTGCCAGTAGTATAGAAGGGTTGCACACTGAAGCTTTCTTT
>TRBJ1-4|NA|NA|TRBV19
CASNDGPVEKLFF
TGTGCCAGTAATGACGGGCCGGTTGAAAAACTGTTTTTT
>TRBJ2-7|NA|NA|TRBV5-1
CASSLLPGVVYEQYF
TGCGCCAGCAGCCTGTTACCCGGGGTAGTCTACGAGCAGTACTTC
>TRBJ1-1|NA|NA|TRBV11-2
CASRSGTEAFF
TGTGCCAGCAGATCAGGAACTGAAGCTTTCTTT
>TRBJ2-5|NA|few|TRBV7-9
CASSLGQGGTSGETQYF
TGTGCCAGCAGCTTAGGCCAGGGGGGTACTTCCGGCGAGACCCAGTACTTC